One sample yielded the 7 T cell receptor beta chains listed below, sequenced in a study of shared clonotypes between healthy human individuals (dated by TCRdb to about 2020). The library was prepared using the immunoSEQ multiplex PCR assay. Held by TCRdb, this immuneACCESS table contains in-frame sequences only and omits some clones. Under half of the omission traces to an unresolved V gene where checked; the cause of the rest is unknown. The sample data list a few million clones, and approximately 93% of these were observed just once. The ten largest clones add up to about 0.39% of the sample. Sequenced sample: naive CD4+ T cells from PBMCs. Reading the label with the study, this specimen's cell subset or site is: CD45RA+ positively selected. The receptor source for this set is a man aged 18 to 30 in good health. Some clones in this sample may be carry-over from other donors' samples.

A remark on this clone: At the DNA level, this CDR3 is encoded by other sequences in the same sample as well. The chain has TRBV20-1 and TRBJ2-5; D ambiguous. This CDR3 contains 11 residues. CDR1 is DFQATT, CDR2 SNEGSKA, per germline (reference sequence). V lost 6 bases, J lost 5 bases, and 10 bases lay in between. In DNA, the CDR3 is TGCAGTGCCACAGTCGGGGAGACCCAGTACTTC. This codes for CSATVGETQYF.

This sequence joins TRBV7-3 and TRBJ2-7, with TRBD1 matching over 11 bases. The length of the CDR3 is 14 residues. J was trimmed by 4 bases and V by 8 bases; bases with no gene match: 7. Germline V gene lookup returns CDR1 SGHTA and CDR2 FQGTGA. CDR3 sequence reads: CASARDRGSYEQYF. The CDR3 bases are TGTGCCAGCGCGCGGGACAGGGGGTCGTACGAGCAGTACTTC.

This clone was detected once. The chain recombines TRBV7-8 with TRBJ1-5; D remains unclear. V lost 1 base to trimming and J lost 5 bases, with 9 bases between them. CDR1 and CDR2 (germline): SGHVS, FQNEAQ. The CDR3 has 14 amino acids. CDR3 in DNA: TGTGCCAGCAGCTTAGAAGGGTCGCATCAGCCCCAGCATTTT. Its translation: CASSLEGSHQPQHF.

The chain recombines TRBV7-2 with TRBJ2-7, with 10 bases that match TRBD2. Trimming cost V 5 bases and J 4 bases; bases outside gene matches: 11. Germline V gene lookup returns CDR1 SGHTA and CDR2 FQGNSA. The CDR3 length is 16 residues. The CDR3 spells CASSPLGASGSYEQYF. CDR3 DNA: TGTGCCAGCAGCCCCCTCGGCGCTAGCGGGAGTTACGAGCAGTACTTC.

The chain combines TRBV5-4 with TRBJ2-5; D possibly uses TRBD1 or TRBD2 (5 bases each). This CDR3 has 15 residues. Trimming cost V 3 bases and J 8 bases, with 20 bases left between them. Germline-derived CDR1 and CDR2 are SGHNT and YYREEE (reference sequence). CDR3: CASSSMPGPLVTQYF. The CDR3 DNA sequence: TGTGCCAGCAGCTCCATGCCGGGACCTCTGGTTACCCAGTACTTC.

This clone was seen a few times. The same CDR3 also results from other DNA sequences found in this sample. CDR3: CASSPQGNTEAFF. CDR3 nucleotide sequence: TGTGCCAGCAGCCCCCAGGGGAACACTGAAGCTTTCTTT. This chain links TRBV7-3 with TRBJ1-1; TRBD1 might be the D (5 bases). CDR1 is SGHTA, CDR2 FQGTGA, per germline. With 5 bases removed from V and 1 base from J, the gap between germline ends came to 8 bases. This CDR3 has 13 amino acids. The entire variable domain, with the rest obtained from reference TRBV7-3 and TRBJ1-1, is as follows: GAGVSQTPSNKVTEKGKYVELRCDPISGHTALYWYRQSLGQGPEFLIYFQGTGAADDSGLPNDRFFAVRPEGSVSTLKIQRTERGDSAVYLCASSPQGNTEAFFGQGTRLTVV.

J is TRBJ1-5 and V is TRBV10-3; D ambiguous. This CDR3 is built from 14 residues. Between the trimmed V and J ends, which lost 0 bases and 14 bases, there was a span of 17 bases. From germline, CDR1 is ENHRY and CDR2 SYGVKD. Written as DNA, the CDR3 is TGTGCCATCAGTGAGTCAGTCGCAAGCGGTCATGAGCATTTT. Its protein product is CAISESVASGHEHF.